This T cell receptor (beta chain) emerged from a study of blood T cell repertoires in COVID-19. Study details: Acute-phase and convalescent COVID-19 samples originated in the United States, Italy and Spain.

Original handling: Nucleated cell number was recorded as an estimate derived from reference gene primer amplification. TCRdb's table, derived via immunoSEQ multiplex PCR, lists solely in-frame clones and lacks some. The D gene and trimming were derived from the DNA, and the V and J assignments and clone size from that table. This sample has a few hundred thousand clones, with approximately 84% found just once. Sequencing was performed on peripheral blood. The receptor was derived from a person aged 70 to 85 with COVID-19, enrolled during active disease.

The CDR3 loop is CASSLTGVDGYTF. CDR3 sequence (DNA): TGTGCCAGCAGCCTGACAGGGGTGGATGGCTACACCTTC. The rearrangement uses TRBV5-5 and TRBJ1-2; TRBD1 aligns across 8 bases. The CDR3 is made up of 13 amino acids. Per the germline V gene, CDR1 is SGHKS and CDR2 is YYEKEE (reference sequence). The V and J ends lost 4 bases and 6 bases, in that order; junction bases with no gene match: 5.